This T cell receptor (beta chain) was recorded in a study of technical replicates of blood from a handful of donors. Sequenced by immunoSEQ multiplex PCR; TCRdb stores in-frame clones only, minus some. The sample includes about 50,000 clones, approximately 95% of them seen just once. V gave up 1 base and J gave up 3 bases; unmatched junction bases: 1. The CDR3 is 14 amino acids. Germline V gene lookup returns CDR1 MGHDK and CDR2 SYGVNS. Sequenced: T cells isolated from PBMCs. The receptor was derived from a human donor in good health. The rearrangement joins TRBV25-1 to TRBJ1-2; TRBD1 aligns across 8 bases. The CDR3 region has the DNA TGTGCCAGCAGTGAATGGGGACAGGACTATGGCTACACCTTC. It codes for CASSEWGQDYGYTF.